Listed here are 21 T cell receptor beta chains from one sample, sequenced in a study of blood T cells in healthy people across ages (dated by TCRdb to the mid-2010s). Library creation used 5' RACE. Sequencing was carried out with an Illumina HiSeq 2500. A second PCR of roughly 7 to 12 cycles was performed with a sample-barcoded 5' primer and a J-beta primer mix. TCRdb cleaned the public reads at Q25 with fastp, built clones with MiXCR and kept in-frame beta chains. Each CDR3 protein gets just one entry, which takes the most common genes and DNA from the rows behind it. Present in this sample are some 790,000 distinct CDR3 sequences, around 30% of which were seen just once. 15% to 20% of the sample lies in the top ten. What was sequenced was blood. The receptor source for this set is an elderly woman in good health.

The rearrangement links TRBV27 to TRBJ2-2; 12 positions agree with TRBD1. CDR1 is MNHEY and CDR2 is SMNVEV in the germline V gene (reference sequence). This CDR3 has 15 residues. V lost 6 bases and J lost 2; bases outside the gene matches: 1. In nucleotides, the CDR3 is TGTGCCAGCAGGGGGACAGGGGGCAACACCGGGGAGCTGTTTTTT. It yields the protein CASRGTGGNTGELFF.

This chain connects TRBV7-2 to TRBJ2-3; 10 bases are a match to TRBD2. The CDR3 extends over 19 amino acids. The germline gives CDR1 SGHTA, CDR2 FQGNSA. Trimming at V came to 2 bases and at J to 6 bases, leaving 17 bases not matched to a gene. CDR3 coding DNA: TGTGCCAGCAGCTTAAGAGGAATCGGAGGGACTAGCGTGAGGGATACGCAGTATTTT. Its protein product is CASSLRGIGGTSVRDTQYF.

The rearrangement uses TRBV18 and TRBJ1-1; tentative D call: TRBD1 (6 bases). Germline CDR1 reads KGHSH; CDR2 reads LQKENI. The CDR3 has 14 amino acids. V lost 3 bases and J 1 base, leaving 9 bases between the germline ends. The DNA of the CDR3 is TGTGCCAGCTCACCGGCACAGGGGAACACTGAAGCTTTCTTT. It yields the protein CASSPAQGNTEAFF.

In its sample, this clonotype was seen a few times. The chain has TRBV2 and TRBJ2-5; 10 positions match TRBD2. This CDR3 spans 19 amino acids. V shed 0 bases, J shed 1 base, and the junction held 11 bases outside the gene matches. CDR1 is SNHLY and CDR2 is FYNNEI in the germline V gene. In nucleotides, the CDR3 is TGTGCCAGCAGTGAAGCGCCAAAGGAACTAGCGGGGCTCCAAGAGACCCAGTACTTC. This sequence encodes CASSEAPKELAGLQETQYF.

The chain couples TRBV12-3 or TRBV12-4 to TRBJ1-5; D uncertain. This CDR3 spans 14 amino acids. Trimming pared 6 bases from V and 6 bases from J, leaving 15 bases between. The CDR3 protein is CASSLEGGSQPQHF. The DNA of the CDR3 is TGTGCCAGCAGCTTGGAGGGTGGGAGTCAGCCCCAGCATTTT.

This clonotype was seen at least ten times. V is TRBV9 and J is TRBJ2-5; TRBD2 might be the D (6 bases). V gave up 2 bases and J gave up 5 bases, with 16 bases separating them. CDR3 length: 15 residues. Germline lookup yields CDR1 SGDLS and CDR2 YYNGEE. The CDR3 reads CASSVASGLTETQYF. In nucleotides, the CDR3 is TGTGCCAGCAGCGTCGCTTCGGGACTGACGGAGACCCAGTACTTC.

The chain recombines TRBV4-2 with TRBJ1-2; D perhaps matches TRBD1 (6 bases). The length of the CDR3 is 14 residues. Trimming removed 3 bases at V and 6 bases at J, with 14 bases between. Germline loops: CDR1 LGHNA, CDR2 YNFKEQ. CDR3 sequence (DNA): TGTGCCAGCAGCCAGTGGGTGGGGGCGGATGGCTACACCTTC. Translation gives CASSQWVGADGYTF.

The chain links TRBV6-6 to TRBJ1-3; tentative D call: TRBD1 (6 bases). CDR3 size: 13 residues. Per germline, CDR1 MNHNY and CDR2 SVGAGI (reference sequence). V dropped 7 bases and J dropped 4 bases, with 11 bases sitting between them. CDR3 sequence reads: CASKEGGGNTIYF. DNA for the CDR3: TGTGCCAGCAAGGAGGGGGGAGGAAACACCATATATTTT.

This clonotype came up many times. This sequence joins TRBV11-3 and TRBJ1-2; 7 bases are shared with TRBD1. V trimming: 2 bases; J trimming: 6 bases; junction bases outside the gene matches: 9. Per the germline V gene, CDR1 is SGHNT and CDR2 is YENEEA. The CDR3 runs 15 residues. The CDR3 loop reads CASSLRGLNENGYTF. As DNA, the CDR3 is TGTGCCAGCAGCTTAAGGGGGCTTAACGAGAATGGCTACACCTTC.

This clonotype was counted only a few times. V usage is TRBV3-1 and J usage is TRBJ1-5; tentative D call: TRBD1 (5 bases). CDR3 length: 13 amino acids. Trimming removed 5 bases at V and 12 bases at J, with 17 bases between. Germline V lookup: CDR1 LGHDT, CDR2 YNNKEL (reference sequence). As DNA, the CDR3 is TGTGCCAGCAGCTCCACGTCAACGGGGCGCCAGCATTTT. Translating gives CASSSTSTGRQHF.

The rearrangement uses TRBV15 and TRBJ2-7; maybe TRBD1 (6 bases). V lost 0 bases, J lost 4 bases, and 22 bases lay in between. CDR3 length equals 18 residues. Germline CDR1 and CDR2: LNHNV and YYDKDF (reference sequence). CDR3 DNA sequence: TGTGCCACCAGCAGAGATCGGGTGGGCAGGGGACGGGTATACGAGCAGTACTTC. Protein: CATSRDRVGRGRVYEQYF.

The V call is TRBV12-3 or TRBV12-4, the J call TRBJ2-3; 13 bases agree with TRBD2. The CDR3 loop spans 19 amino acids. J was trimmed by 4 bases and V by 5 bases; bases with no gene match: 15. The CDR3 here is CASSPEMRGLAGKADTQYF. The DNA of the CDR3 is TGTGCCAGCAGTCCTGAGATGCGGGGACTAGCGGGAAAGGCAGATACGCAGTATTTT.

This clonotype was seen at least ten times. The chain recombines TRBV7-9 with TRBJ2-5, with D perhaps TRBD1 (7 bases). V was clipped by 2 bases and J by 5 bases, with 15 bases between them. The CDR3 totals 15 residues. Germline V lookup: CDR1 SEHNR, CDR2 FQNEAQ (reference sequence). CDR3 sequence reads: CASSLSQGGSETQYF. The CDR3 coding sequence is TGTGCCAGCAGCTTATCGCAGGGGGGATCTGAGACCCAGTACTTC. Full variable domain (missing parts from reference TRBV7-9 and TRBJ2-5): DTGVSQNPRHKITKRGQNVTFRCDPISEHNRLYWYRQTLGQGPEFLTYFQNEAQLEKSRLLSDRFSAERPKGSFSTLEIQRTEQGDSAMYLCASSLSQGGSETQYFGPGTRLLVL.

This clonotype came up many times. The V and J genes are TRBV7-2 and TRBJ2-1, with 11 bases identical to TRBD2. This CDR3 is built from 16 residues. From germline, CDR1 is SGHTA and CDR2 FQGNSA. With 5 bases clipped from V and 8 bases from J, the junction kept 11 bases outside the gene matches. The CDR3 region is CASSLAGTSGSYEQFF. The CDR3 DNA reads TGTGCCAGCAGCCTCGCCGGGACTAGCGGATCGTATGAGCAGTTCTTC.

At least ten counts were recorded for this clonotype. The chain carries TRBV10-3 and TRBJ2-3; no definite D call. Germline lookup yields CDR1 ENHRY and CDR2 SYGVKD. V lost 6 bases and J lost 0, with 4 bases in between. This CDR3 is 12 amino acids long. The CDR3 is CAIRASTDTQYF. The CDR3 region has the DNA TGTGCCATCAGAGCTAGCACAGATACGCAGTATTTT.

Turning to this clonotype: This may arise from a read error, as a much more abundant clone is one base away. This CDR3 reads CSAIAGLYADTQYF. DNA of the CDR3: TGCAGTGCTATTGCGGGTTTGTACGCAGATACGCAGTATTTT. The chain is built from TRBV20-1 and TRBJ2-3, with D maybe TRBD2 (5 bases). The CDR3 spans 14 residues. Trimming shortened V by 4 bases and J by 4 bases, and 15 bases separated the two germline ends. Germline V lookup: CDR1 DFQATT, CDR2 SNEGSKA (reference sequence).

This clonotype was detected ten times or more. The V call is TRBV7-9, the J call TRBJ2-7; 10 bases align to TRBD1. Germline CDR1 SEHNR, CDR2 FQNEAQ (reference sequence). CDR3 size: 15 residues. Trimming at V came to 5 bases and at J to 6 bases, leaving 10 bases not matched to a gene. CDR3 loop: CASSRPGTGVSEQYF. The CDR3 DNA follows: TGTGCCAGCAGCCGTCCCGGGACAGGGGTTTCCGAGCAGTACTTC.

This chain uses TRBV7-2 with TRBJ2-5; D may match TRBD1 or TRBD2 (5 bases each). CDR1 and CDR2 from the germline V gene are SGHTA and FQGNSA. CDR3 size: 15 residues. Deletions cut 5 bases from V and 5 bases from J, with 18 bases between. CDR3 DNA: TGTGCCAGCAGCCTGGGACGGGGCCGGAGGGAGACCCAGTACTTC. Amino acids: CASSLGRGRRETQYF.

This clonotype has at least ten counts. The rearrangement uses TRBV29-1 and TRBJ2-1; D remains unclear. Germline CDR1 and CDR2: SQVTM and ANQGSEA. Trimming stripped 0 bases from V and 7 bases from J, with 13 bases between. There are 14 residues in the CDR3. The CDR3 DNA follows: TGCAGCGTTGAAGATGGAACCGTATGGAATGAGCAGTTCTTC. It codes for CSVEDGTVWNEQFF.

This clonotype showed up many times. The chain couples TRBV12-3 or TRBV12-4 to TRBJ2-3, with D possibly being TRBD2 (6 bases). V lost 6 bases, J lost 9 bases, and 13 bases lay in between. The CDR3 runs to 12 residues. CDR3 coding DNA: TGTGCCAGCAGAACCCGACTAGGAACGCAGTATTTT. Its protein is CASRTRLGTQYF.

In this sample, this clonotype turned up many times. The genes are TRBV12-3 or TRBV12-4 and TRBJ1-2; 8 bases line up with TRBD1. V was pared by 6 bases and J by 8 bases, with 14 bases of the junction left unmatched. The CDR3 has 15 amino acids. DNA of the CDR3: TGTGCCAGCAGACTAGGACAGGGCGCCGCGGGGGGCTACACCTTC. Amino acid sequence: CASRLGQGAAGGYTF.